One sample yielded the 28 T cell receptor beta chains listed below, sequenced in a study of CD8+ T cells in alopecia areata. RNA was extracted and reverse transcribed into cDNA as the sequencing template. TCRdb's copy holds only in-frame clones and misses some; the assay was immunoSEQ multiplex PCR. The sample yields around 100,000 clones, around 38% seen once. The source material was CD4+ T cells sorted from blood. Receptors were obtained from a human donor with alopecia areata.

The chain joins TRBV7-9 to TRBJ2-1; D may be TRBD1 or TRBD2 (5 bases each). The CDR3 runs 13 residues. CDR1 SEHNR and CDR2 FQNEAQ come from the germline V gene (reference sequence). Trimming left V 0 bases short and J 8 bases short, with 8 bases between. CDR3 sequence: CASSLAGTDEQFF. CDR3 nucleotides: TGTGCCAGCAGCTTAGCAGGGACGGATGAGCAGTTCTTC.

The chain links TRBV4-3 to TRBJ2-3; D possibly corresponds to TRBD2 (6 bases). This CDR3 is built from 16 residues. V lost 3 bases, J lost 2 bases, and 15 bases lay in between. Germline CDR1 is LGHNA and CDR2 is YSLEER. DNA of the CDR3: TGCGCCAGCAGCCAGCCCTCTCGGGGGACCACAGATACGCAGTATTTT. It is translated as CASSQPSRGTTDTQYF.

The V gene is TRBV18, the J gene TRBJ2-1; D possibly uses TRBD1 or TRBD2 (5 bases each). Trimming shortened V by 3 bases and J by 6 bases, and 15 bases separated the two germline ends. This CDR3 region has 15 residues. Germline loops: CDR1 KGHSH, CDR2 LQKENI. The CDR3 loop reads CASSPTQVRGNEQFF. CDR3 DNA: TGTGCCAGCTCACCGACCCAAGTGAGGGGCAATGAGCAGTTCTTC.

V gene TRBV27 combines with J gene TRBJ2-3; TRBD2 matches at 7 bases. V lost 2 bases, J lost 4 bases, and 6 bases stayed unmatched. This CDR3 is 15 amino acids long. CDR1 is MNHEY, CDR2 SMNVEV, per germline (reference sequence). The CDR3 DNA reads as TGTGCCAGCAGTTTAGTTGTGACTAGCCCAGATACGCAGTATTTT. Protein product: CASSLVVTSPDTQYF.

J is TRBJ2-5 and V is TRBV30; 9 nucleotides align to TRBD1. The CDR3 is 16 residues long. Germline CDR1 is GTSNPN and CDR2 is SVGIG (reference sequence). The V and J ends lost 1 base and 1 base, in that order; junction bases with no gene match: 7. DNA of the CDR3: TGTGCCTGGAGTGCCTACCGGGACAGGGCCCAAGAGACCCAGTACTTC. This gives the protein CAWSAYRDRAQETQYF.

The chain's CDR3 is CASSSKREGRGTDTQYF. The CDR3 nucleotides read TGCGCCAGCAGCTCAAAGCGGGAGGGCCGAGGCACAGATACGCAGTATTTT. V usage is TRBV5-1 and J usage is TRBJ2-3; 10 positions match TRBD2. Germline V gene data show CDR1 as SGHRS and CDR2 as YFSETQ. The V segment lost 3 bases and the J segment 1 base; nucleotides outside the gene matches: 8. This CDR3 has 17 amino acids. Looking up the rest from reference TRBV5-1 and TRBJ2-3 gives the full variable domain: KAGVTQTPRYLIKTRGQQVTLSCSPISGHRSVSWYQQTPGQGLQFLFEYFSETQRNKGNFPGRFSGRQFSNSRSEMNVSTLELGDSALYLCASSSKREGRGTDTQYFGPGTRLTVL.

This clone was observed a few times. This chain connects TRBV29-1 to TRBJ2-3; D is perhaps TRBD1 (7 bases). The V gene's germline CDR1 is SQVTM and CDR2 ANQGSEA. The V end was cut by 3 bases, the J end by 0 bases, with 13 bases between. The CDR3 is made up of 15 amino acids. The CDR3 protein is CSVDRAGGSTDTQYF. The CDR3 bases are TGCAGCGTTGATCGGGCAGGGGGGAGCACAGATACGCAGTATTTT.

This chain links TRBV7-2 with TRBJ2-5; D is possibly TRBD2 (5 bases). Germline values: CDR1 SGHTA, CDR2 FQGNSA. V was pared by 4 bases and J by 2 bases, with 8 bases between. The CDR3 has 13 residues. This chain's CDR3 is CASSSLDQETQYF. The DNA for the CDR3 is TGTGCCAGCAGCTCACTAGATCAAGAGACCCAGTACTTC.

The V gene is TRBV29-1, the J gene TRBJ2-2; 7 bases are a match to TRBD1. Germline V gene data show CDR1 as SQVTM and CDR2 as ANQGSEA. After removal of 7 bases from V and 6 bases from J, the junction contained 5 bases not matched to a gene. This CDR3 region has 12 residues. DNA for the CDR3: TGCAGCGCGACAGGGTATCCCGGGGAGCTGTTTTTT. Translated: CSATGYPGELFF.

The CDR3 nucleotides are TGTGCCAGCAGCTTAGTTGCCCAGTACTTC. It translates to CASSLVAQYF. The chain has TRBV7-2 and TRBJ2-5; no clear D. Trimming removed 1 base at V and 9 bases at J, with 3 bases between. The CDR3 runs 10 residues. Germline V gives CDR1 SGHTA, CDR2 FQGNSA. The complete variable domain, with remaining parts taken from reference TRBV7-2 and TRBJ2-5, reads GAGVSQSPSNKVTEKGKDVELRCDPISGHTALYWYRQSLGQGLEFLIYFQGNSAPDKSGLPSDRFSAERTGGSVSTLTIQRTQQEDSAVYLCASSLVAQYFGPGTRLLVL.

The V call is TRBV7-9, the J call TRBJ2-1; D not resolved. V dropped 5 bases and J dropped 6 bases, with 17 bases sitting between them. CDR1 SEHNR and CDR2 FQNEAQ come from the germline V gene (reference sequence). The CDR3 has 15 residues. CDR3 coding DNA: TGTGCCAGCAGCCCCATTAGCCTAGGCCTCAATGAGCAGTTCTTC. This gives the protein CASSPISLGLNEQFF. Using reference TRBV7-9 and TRBJ2-1 for the parts outside the CDR3, the full variable domain is DTGVSQNPRHKITKRGQNVTFRCDPISEHNRLYWYRQTLGQGPEFLTYFQNEAQLEKSRLLSDRFSAERPKGSFSTLEIQRTEQGDSAMYLCASSPISLGLNEQFFGPGTRLTVL.

The chain has TRBV29-1 and TRBJ2-1; D is unclear. The CDR3 contains 16 residues. Germline CDR1 and CDR2: SQVTM and ANQGSEA. Trimming cost V 0 bases and J 9 bases, with 21 bases left between them. The CDR3 coding sequence is TGCAGCGTTGAAGATGTAGGGATTAATCCCTTATTTGAGCAGTTCTTC. Translating it yields CSVEDVGINPLFEQFF.

This clone was seen a handful of times. The rearrangement joins TRBV5-6 to TRBJ2-1, with D perhaps matching TRBD2 (5 bases). Germline V gene sequence: CDR1 SGHDT, CDR2 YYEEEE. This CDR3 region has 13 residues. Trimming removed 4 bases from V and 4 bases from J, with 9 bases in between. The CDR3, as DNA: TGTGCCAGCAGCCTTAGGACTTACAATGAGCAGTTCTTC. This codes for CASSLRTYNEQFF.

Only one count was recorded for this clone. The chain carries TRBV4-1 and TRBJ2-6; D possibly corresponds to TRBD1 (5 bases). The CDR3 length is 15 residues. V was shortened by 2 bases and J by 1 base, with 6 bases between the two germline ends. Germline V gene lookup returns CDR1 MGHRA and CDR2 YSYEKL. The CDR3 DNA follows: TGCGCCAGCAGCCAACAGGGTTCTGGGGCCAACGTCCTGACTTTC. Residues: CASSQQGSGANVLTF.

This chain links TRBV10-1 with TRBJ2-3; D gene uncertain. Germline CDR1 is WNHNN and CDR2 is SYGVQD (reference sequence). This CDR3 region has 15 residues. Trimming shortened V by 3 bases and J by 0 bases, and 10 bases separated the two germline ends. Here the CDR3 reads CASSDAGLSTDTQYF. Here the CDR3 DNA reads TGCGCCAGCAGTGATGCAGGCCTGAGCACAGATACGCAGTATTTT.

In this sample, this clone turned up a few times. This rearrangement joins TRBV28 to TRBJ2-1, with 10 bases fitting TRBD2. From germline, CDR1 is MDHEN and CDR2 SYDVKM. The CDR3 runs 14 residues. Losses at the gene ends were 7 bases for V and 7 bases for J; bases not matched to a gene: 7. The CDR3 sequence: CASKGTSVYNEQFF. DNA for the CDR3: TGTGCCAGCAAAGGGACTAGCGTGTATAATGAGCAGTTCTTC.

This clone turned up a few times. The V gene is TRBV7-9, the J gene TRBJ2-1; no clear D. V was clipped by 5 bases and J by 7 bases, with 18 bases between them. Germline lookup yields CDR1 SEHNR and CDR2 FQNEAQ (reference sequence). The CDR3 is made up of 15 amino acids. The CDR3 loop is CASSPLGRLGNEQFF. DNA of the CDR3: TGTGCCAGCAGCCCTCTCGGACGACTGGGTAATGAGCAGTTCTTC.

Only a few counts were recorded for this clone. The J gene is TRBJ1-1, the V gene TRBV29-1; D gene unclear. Germline assignment: CDR1 SQVTM and CDR2 ANQGSEA. V was cut by 5 bases and J by 1 base, with 8 bases left in between. This CDR3 has 12 amino acids. CDR3 amino acids: CSVYSQNTEAFF. In DNA, the CDR3 is TGCAGCGTTTATAGCCAGAACACTGAAGCTTTCTTT.

This clone was recorded only once. This rearrangement joins TRBV5-1 to TRBJ2-2; the D is unclear. The CDR3 is 14 residues long. Germline CDR1 and CDR2: SGHRS and YFSETQ. Trimming left V 2 bases short and J 3 bases short, with 8 bases between. CDR3 region: CASSFSVHTGELFF. DNA for the CDR3: TGCGCCAGCAGCTTCAGTGTACACACCGGGGAGCTGTTTTTT.

The chain uses TRBV29-1 and TRBJ1-4, with D perhaps matching TRBD1 (5 bases). Trimming took off 5 bases at V and 7 bases at J, with 11 bases between the two ends. This CDR3 is built from 12 residues. Germline CDR1 is SQVTM and CDR2 is ANQGSEA. The chain's CDR3 is CSVLGPGEKLFF. DNA for the CDR3: TGCAGCGTTCTGGGGCCAGGTGAAAAACTGTTTTTT.

This chain joins TRBV5-6 and TRBJ2-1, with 13 nucleotides matching TRBD2. CDR3 length: 15 amino acids. Germline V CDR1 and CDR2: SGHDT, YYEEEE. With 2 bases clipped from V and 6 bases from J, the junction kept 2 bases outside the gene matches. The CDR3 spells CASSFRTSGSNEQFF. In DNA, the CDR3 is TGTGCCAGCAGCTTTCGGACTAGCGGGAGCAATGAGCAGTTCTTC. The full variable domain, with the rest looked up from reference TRBV5-6 and TRBJ2-1, is DAGVTQSPTHLIKTRGQQVTLRCSPKSGHDTVSWYQQALGQGPQFIFQYYEEEERQRGNFPDRFSGHQFPNYSSELNVNALLLGDSALYLCASSFRTSGSNEQFFGPGTRLTVL.

The rearrangement links TRBV7-3 to TRBJ2-7; TRBD2 matches at 8 bases. Germline CDR1 and CDR2: SGHTA and FQGTGA. The length of the CDR3 is 16 residues. J gave up 0 bases and V 1 base, and 5 bases lay outside the gene matches. In DNA, the CDR3 is TGTGCCAGCAGCTTAAGCGGGGGGCCAACCTCCTACGAGCAGTACTTC. Translating gives CASSLSGGPTSYEQYF.

CDR3 DNA: TGTGCCAGCTCACCACCGACAGGGGGAAACGAGCAGTACTTC. This gives the protein CASSPPTGGNEQYF. V is TRBV18 and J is TRBJ2-7, with 9 bases that match TRBD1. Germline lookup yields CDR1 KGHSH and CDR2 LQKENI. This CDR3 has 14 amino acids. Trimming at V came to 0 bases and at J to 5 bases, leaving 2 bases not matched to a gene.

V usage is TRBV25-1 and J usage is TRBJ2-5; D may be TRBD1 (5 bases). The V end was cut by 8 bases, the J end by 2 bases, with 12 bases between. Germline lookup yields CDR1 MGHDK and CDR2 SYGVNS. This CDR3 spans 13 amino acids. The DNA of the CDR3 is TGTGCCAGCGGGAAGACAGTTCAAGAGACCCAGTACTTC. Translation: CASGKTVQETQYF.

The chain carries TRBV7-9 and TRBJ2-5; 8 bases are shared with TRBD1. This CDR3 is built from 15 residues. Germline V gives CDR1 SEHNR, CDR2 FQNEAQ (reference sequence). J gave up 5 bases and V 5 bases, and 10 bases lay outside the gene matches. In DNA, the CDR3 is TGTGCCAGCAGCCCACGACAGGGGATACGGGAGACCCAGTACTTC. Protein sequence: CASSPRQGIRETQYF.

A few counts support this clone. The genes are TRBV30 and TRBJ2-7; D is unclear. Germline V gene data show CDR1 as GTSNPN and CDR2 as SVGIG (reference sequence). The CDR3 spans 13 residues. The V end lost 2 bases, the J end lost 2 bases, and 10 bases lay between the germline ends. The DNA for the CDR3 is TGTGCCTGGAGTACCGGTTTTGCCTACGAGCAGTACTTC. It specifies CAWSTGFAYEQYF.

The chain has TRBV6-6 and TRBJ2-1; 10 positions match TRBD2. The V gene end was trimmed by 4 bases and the J gene end by 10 bases; junction bases not matched to a gene: 13. Germline V lookup: CDR1 MNHNY, CDR2 SVGAGI (reference sequence). CDR3 size: 16 residues. In nucleotides, the CDR3 is TGTGCCAGCAGTTCAAATCCAGCGGGAGGGCCGAGAGAGCAGTTCTTC. The encoded protein is CASSSNPAGGPREQFF.

The J gene is TRBJ2-5, the V gene TRBV2, with D possibly being TRBD1 or TRBD2 (5 bases each). This CDR3 is built from 13 residues. Trimming shortened V by 1 base and J by 7 bases, and 10 bases separated the two germline ends. The germline V gene encodes CDR1 SNHLY and CDR2 FYNNEI. CDR3: CASSEGQGVTQYF. CDR3 in DNA: TGTGCCAGCAGTGAAGGCCAGGGAGTGACCCAGTACTTC.